This is a list of T cell receptor beta chains from one sample in a study of blood T cell repertoires in COVID-19. TCRdb's copy holds only in-frame clones and misses some; the assay was immunoSEQ multiplex PCR. The sample carries 150,000 or so clones, approximately 82% recorded once. Sequences were obtained from peripheral blood. These receptors were collected from a human donor with acute or convalescent COVID-19. The donor label of this sample is uncertain. Each CDR3 is given with its conserved first and last residue. The D gene is left open where the match is weak. For some rows the clone size is stated as once, few or many, or as a class when expanded; others skip it.

abundance	v_gene	j_gene	d_gene	CDR3aa	CDR3nt
.	TRBV20-1	TRBJ2-2	TRBD2	CSASNGGMSNTGELFF	TGCAGTGCTAGTAACGGGGGGATGTCGAACACCGGGGAGCTGTTTTTT
.	TRBV5-1	TRBJ1-1	.	CASSPRRVNLGAFF	TGCGCCAGCAGCCCCCGACGGGTTAATCTCGGAGCTTTCTTT
.	TRBV9	TRBJ1-1	.	CASSVGQVWTEAFF	TGTGCCAGCAGCGTAGGGCAGGTTTGGACTGAAGCTTTCTTT
few	TRBV18	TRBJ1-2	TRBD1	CASSRTGLRYGYTF	TGTGCCAGCTCACGGACAGGGCTGAGATATGGCTACACCTTC
.	TRBV2	TRBJ1-5	TRBD1	CASSKKLYLTGGAGQPQHF	TGTGCCAGCAGTAAAAAACTTTACTTAACAGGGGGCGCGGGGCAGCCCCAGCATTTT
.	TRBV5-6	TRBJ1-2	.	CASSLDRTFYGYTF	TGTGCCAGCAGCTTGGACCGAACTTTCTATGGCTACACCTTC
.	TRBV19	TRBJ1-5	.	CASSIVGRRGRGLEPQHF	TGTGCCAGTAGTATAGTCGGCAGGAGAGGCAGGGGTCTTGAGCCCCAGCATTTT
.	TRBV3-1/TRBV3-2	TRBJ2-5	.	CASSPRNNGRLQETQYF	TGTGCCAGCAGCCCTCGGAATAACGGCAGACTCCAAGAGACCCAGTACTTC
.	TRBV3-1/TRBV3-2	TRBJ1-4	.	CASSSTTGLNEKLFF	TGTGCCAGCAGCTCTACCACAGGGCTAAATGAAAAACTGTTTTTT
.	TRBV5-1	TRBJ2-7	TRBD1	CASSLGQIIRTYEQYF	TGCGCCAGCAGTTTGGGACAGATCATCAGAACCTACGAGCAGTACTTC
.	TRBV29-1	TRBJ2-3	TRBD2	CSVVYSGGGTDTQYF	TGCAGCGTTGTATATAGCGGGGGAGGTACAGATACGCAGTATTTT
.	TRBV7-3	TRBJ2-2	TRBD1	CASSLTGALNTGELFF	TGTGCCAGCAGCTTGACAGGGGCCTTGAACACCGGGGAGCTGTTTTTT
.	TRBV11-2	TRBJ2-1	TRBD2	CASSRGWRGDKYNEQFF	TGTGCCAGCAGCCGGGGTTGGCGGGGGGACAAATACAATGAGCAGTTCTTC
.	TRBV19	TRBJ1-1	TRBD1	CASSKQGAVTEAFF	TGTGCCAGTAGTAAACAGGGGGCGGTCACTGAAGCTTTCTTT
few	TRBV30	TRBJ1-1	.	CAWSGLGGSEAFF	TGTGCCTGGAGTGGCCTGGGGGGTTCTGAAGCTTTCTTT
.	TRBV5-1	TRBJ2-1	TRBD2	CASSLGGSGGGAHEQFF	TGCGCCAGCAGCTTGGGAGGGTCTGGCGGGGGGGCTCATGAGCAGTTCTTC
.	TRBV12-2	TRBJ2-5	.	CASRLGARTDRETQYF	TGTGCAAGTCGCTTAGGGGCTAGGACAGATCGGGAGACCCAGTACTTC
few	TRBV19	TRBJ2-1	.	CASTTDRSSYNEQFF	TGTGCCAGTACCACAGACAGGAGCTCCTACAATGAGCAGTTCTTC
.	TRBV18	TRBJ1-1	.	CASSQDINTEAFF	TGTGCCAGCTCACAAGACATAAACACTGAAGCTTTCTTT
.	TRBV10-3	TRBJ2-1	TRBD1	CAISFRGPGQNNEQFF	TGTGCCATCAGCTTCCGAGGACCGGGACAGAACAATGAGCAGTTCTTC
.	TRBV7-2	TRBJ2-1	.	CASSLSPGVVYNEQFF	TGTGCCAGCAGCTTAAGTCCGGGTGTGGTATACAATGAGCAGTTCTTC
.	TRBV6-5	TRBJ1-1	.	CASSYGLMGLNTEAFF	TGTGCCAGCAGTTACGGCCTTATGGGACTCAACACTGAAGCTTTCTTT
few	TRBV19	TRBJ1-5	.	CASSMQAGHSNQPQHF	TGTGCCAGTAGTATGCAGGCAGGACATAGCAATCAGCCCCAGCATTTT